The 2 T cell receptor beta chains presented below share a single source sample, sequenced in a study of T cells in Graves' hyperthyroidism and ophthalmopathy. What was amplified from RNA transcripts were TCR beta CDR3 regions. TCR CDR3 regions were first amplified by RT-PCR with HTBI primers. TCRdb used MiXCR to reprocess the multiplex PCR reads, holding one entry per CDR3 protein. Of 400,000 or so distinct CDR3 sequences listed, about 15% are singletons. The specimen was blood. The receptors come from a woman in her sixties or seventies with Graves' ophthalmopathy.

The chain links TRBV6-1 to TRBJ2-7; 7 nucleotides match TRBD2. Germline loops: CDR1 MNHNS, CDR2 SASEGT. Trimming at V came to 7 bases and at J to 3 bases, leaving 6 bases not matched to a gene. The CDR3 is 13 residues long. CDR3 nucleotides: TGTGCCAGCACTACCTCGGGGGGCTACGAGCAGTACTTC. Protein sequence: CASTTSGGYEQYF.

The count of this clonotype is one. A much more abundant neighbour one base away suggests this may be a read error. The chain joins TRBV10-3 to TRBJ2-1; TRBD1 matches 9 bases. V was clipped by 11 bases and J by 9 bases; unmatched bases: 14. The CDR3 length is 14 residues. CDR1 and CDR2 from the germline V gene are ENHRY and SYGVKD. The CDR3 here is CAVSSRDRDSEQFF. The CDR3 region has the DNA TGTGCCGTCTCAAGCCGGGACAGGGATTCTGAGCAGTTCTTC.